The 22 T cell receptor beta chains listed next were all sequenced from one sample in a study of PD-L1 blockade in urothelial cancer (dated by TCRdb to 2015 to 2018). What the time point label conveys for this sample: peripheral blood 6 weeks after treatment start. Library construction relied on the immunoSEQ multiplex PCR assay. What TCRdb holds here is the immuneACCESS table cut down to in-frame rearrangements. Part of the clones is not present; checked against another copy, under half of the missing clones reflect an unresolved V gene, and the others are unexplained. The sample has 50,000 or so clones on record, approximately 86% of them singletons. The ten largest account for approximately 1.8% of the sample. The starting material was PBMCs, obtained around atezolizumab (anti-PD-L1) treatment. The receptor set was obtained from a man in his fifties with urothelial cancer.

The CDR3 here is CASSRVSGGDSYEQYF. In nucleotides, the CDR3 is TGTGCCAGCAGCCGGGTCTCTGGGGGCGACTCCTACGAGCAGTACTTC. The V call is TRBV7-9, the J call TRBJ2-7, with D perhaps matching TRBD1 (6 bases). This CDR3 has 16 amino acids. In germline, CDR1 is SEHNR, CDR2 FQNEAQ (reference sequence). The V and J ends lost 5 bases and 0 bases respectively, with 17 bases between them.

This clone was seen a single time. The rearrangement links TRBV9 to TRBJ2-4; 12 bases are a match to TRBD2. After removal of 4 bases from V and 0 bases from J, the junction contained 8 bases not matched to a gene. CDR3 length: 18 residues. Looked up from germline, CDR1 is SGDLS and CDR2 is YYNGEE. In DNA form, the CDR3 reads TGTGCCAGCAGCCCTAGCGGGAGGGCCACGGTAGCCAAAAACATTCAGTACTTC. Protein: CASSPSGRATVAKNIQYF.

This clone was recorded only once. The chain links TRBV5-4 to TRBJ2-7; D possibly corresponds to TRBD1 (6 bases). Germline-derived CDR1 and CDR2 are SGHNT and YYREEE (reference sequence). The CDR3 length is 13 residues. V was pared by 5 bases and J by 2 bases, with 11 bases between. CDR3 DNA sequence: TGTGCCAGCAGACAGGGACCGACCTACGAGCAGTACTTC. It encodes CASRQGPTYEQYF.

The rearrangement uses TRBV19 and TRBJ1-5; D not certain. Per the germline V gene, CDR1 is LNHDA and CDR2 is SQIVND (reference sequence). This CDR3 spans 16 amino acids. Between the trimmed V and J ends, which lost 0 bases and 0 bases, there was a span of 9 bases. CDR3: CASSIDQRYSNQPQHF. The CDR3 bases are TGTGCCAGTAGTATAGATCAGCGGTATAGCAATCAGCCCCAGCATTTT.

V is TRBV9 and J is TRBJ2-7, with 8 bases that match TRBD1. Germline trimming cut 4 bases from V and 1 base from J; bases unmatched to any gene: 13. The germline V gene encodes CDR1 SGDLS and CDR2 YYNGEE. The CDR3 is made up of 17 amino acids. The CDR3 reads CASSTTRTGTSSYEQYF. In DNA form, the CDR3 reads TGTGCCAGCAGCACGACGAGGACAGGGACCAGTTCCTACGAGCAGTACTTC.

The V and J genes are TRBV28 and TRBJ1-2, with TRBD1 as a possible D gene (6 bases). V was shortened by 5 bases and J by 5 bases, with 18 bases between the two germline ends. Germline V gives CDR1 MDHEN, CDR2 SYDVKM. CDR3 length: 15 amino acids. This CDR3 is CASSVQGIVGYGYTF. The CDR3 nucleotides read TGTGCCAGCAGTGTACAGGGAATTGTAGGGTATGGCTACACCTTC.

This chain links TRBV6-1 with TRBJ1-1, with a weak D call TRBD1 (6 bases). The CDR3 is made up of 18 amino acids. The V end was cut by 2 bases, the J end by 7 bases, with 26 bases between. Germline V lookup: CDR1 MNHNS, CDR2 SASEGT. This CDR3 reads CASSEPNGPQGRTLEAFF. DNA for the CDR3: TGTGCCAGCAGTGAACCGAACGGCCCACAGGGAAGGACGCTTGAAGCTTTCTTT.

The rearrangement uses TRBV7-9 and TRBJ1-2; TRBD1 aligns across 8 bases. Germline V CDR1 and CDR2: SEHNR, FQNEAQ (reference sequence). V dropped 5 bases and J dropped 7; count of bases not matched to a gene: 12. This CDR3 is 15 amino acids long. The CDR3 DNA reads as TGTGCCAGCAGCCTTGGGGTCACAGGGGGTCGTGGCTACACCTTC. Translating gives CASSLGVTGGRGYTF.

The chain links TRBV15 to TRBJ2-7; perhaps TRBD1 as D (6 bases). The CDR3 totals 15 residues. V lost 0 bases to trimming and J lost 2 bases, with 11 bases between them. Germline CDR1 reads LNHNV; CDR2 reads YYDKDF (reference sequence). The CDR3 reads CATSRERGDTYEQYF. The CDR3 nucleotides read TGTGCCACCAGCAGAGAGAGAGGGGACACCTACGAGCAGTACTTC.

The chain is built from TRBV28 and TRBJ2-6, with TRBD1 matching over 8 bases. The CDR3 sequence is 17 residues long. The V gene end was trimmed by 6 bases and the J gene end by 1 base; junction bases not matched to a gene: 8. Germline loops: CDR1 MDHEN, CDR2 SYDVKM. Written as DNA, the CDR3 is TGTGCCAGCAGCCCAGACAGGGGCGCTTCTGGGGCCAACGTCCTGACTTTC. It codes for CASSPDRGASGANVLTF.

V gene TRBV20-1 combines with J gene TRBJ2-1, with no clear D. The V and J ends lost 6 bases and 8 bases respectively, with 8 bases between them. Germline CDR1 reads DFQATT; CDR2 reads SNEGSKA (reference sequence). The CDR3 contains 10 residues. The CDR3 DNA reads as TGCAGTGCGCGCATCGATGAGCAGTTCTTC. It yields the protein CSARIDEQFF.

The genes are TRBV29-1 and TRBJ2-5, with TRBD1 identical over 9 bases. This CDR3 spans 15 amino acids. CDR1 SQVTM and CDR2 ANQGSEA come from the germline V gene. V shed 1 base and J 2 bases; nucleotides not matched to a gene: 5. This CDR3 reads CSVEGVGTGQETQYF. CDR3 in DNA: TGCAGCGTTGAAGGGGTCGGGACAGGGCAAGAGACCCAGTACTTC.

This clone appeared a few times. The chain has TRBV30 and TRBJ2-6; D possibly corresponds to TRBD1 (6 bases). The V end lost 4 bases, the J end lost 3 bases, and 10 bases lay between the germline ends. CDR3 length: 14 amino acids. The germline V gene encodes CDR1 GTSNPN and CDR2 SVGIG (reference sequence). Here the CDR3 reads CAWMGAGGANVLTF. CDR3 in DNA: TGTGCCTGGATGGGGGCGGGTGGGGCCAACGTCCTGACTTTC.

The chain combines TRBV4-3 with TRBJ2-3, with D possibly being TRBD1 (5 bases). The CDR3 runs to 16 residues. Germline V gives CDR1 LGHNA, CDR2 YSLEER. V lost 0 bases to trimming and J lost 1 base, with 11 bases between them. CDR3 protein: CASSQDGQGGTDTQYF. CDR3 coding DNA: TGCGCCAGCAGCCAAGATGGACAAGGAGGCACAGATACGCAGTATTTT.

The chain links TRBV9 to TRBJ2-1; D is perhaps TRBD2 (6 bases). This CDR3 region has 16 residues. Germline V lookup: CDR1 SGDLS, CDR2 YYNGEE. The V gene lost 4 bases and the J gene lost 5 bases, with 19 bases spanning the gap. The CDR3 loop is CASSLNAGTGHNEQFF. The CDR3 DNA reads TGTGCCAGCAGCCTCAACGCGGGAACGGGGCACAATGAGCAGTTCTTC. Using reference TRBV9 and TRBJ2-1 for the parts outside the CDR3, the full variable domain is DSGVTQTPKHLITATGQRVTLRCSPRSGDLSVYWYQQSLDQGLQFLIQYYNGEERAKGNILERFSAQQFPDLHSELNLSSLELGDSALYFCASSLNAGTGHNEQFFGPGTRLTVL.

The chain couples TRBV7-8 to TRBJ1-5; 7 positions agree with TRBD1. Trimming took 6 bases from V and 3 from J; bases not matched to a gene: 5. The CDR3 covers 14 residues. Germline assignment: CDR1 SGHVS and CDR2 FQNEAQ. The CDR3 sequence is CASSFDRDNQPQHF. CDR3 in DNA: TGTGCCAGCAGTTTTGACAGGGACAATCAGCCCCAGCATTTT. Combining the CDR3 with reference TRBV7-8 and TRBJ1-5 gives the whole variable domain GAGVSQSPRYKVAKRGQDVALRCDPISGHVSLFWYQQALGQGPEFLTYFQNEAQLDKSGLPSDRFFAERPEGSVSTLKIQRTQQEDSAVYLCASSFDRDNQPQHFGDGTRLSIL.

The chain carries TRBV27 and TRBJ2-3; 7 bases are a match to TRBD2. Germline V gene lookup returns CDR1 MNHEY and CDR2 SMNVEV (reference sequence). Trimming at V came to 5 bases and at J to 1 base, leaving 6 bases not matched to a gene. CDR3 length: 15 residues. The CDR3: CASSPSSGRTDTQYF. The CDR3 nucleotides are TGTGCCAGCAGTCCTTCTAGCGGCCGCACAGATACGCAGTATTTT.

The rearrangement links TRBV19 to TRBJ2-7; possibly TRBD2 for D (5 bases). Germline V gene data show CDR1 as LNHDA and CDR2 as SQIVND (reference sequence). This CDR3 is built from 14 residues. Trimming stripped 2 bases from V and 2 bases from J, with 10 bases between. The CDR3 nucleotides read TGTGCCAGTAGTATAACGACGGGAACCTACGAGCAGTACTTC. Its translation: CASSITTGTYEQYF.

This clone was observed once. The chain combines TRBV29-1 with TRBJ1-2; D gene unclear. The length of the CDR3 is 8 residues. Germline V gene sequence: CDR1 SQVTM, CDR2 ANQGSEA. V gave up 6 bases and J gave up 7 bases, with 3 bases separating them. This CDR3 is CSVAGYTF. CDR3 in DNA: TGCAGCGTGGCTGGCTACACCTTC. Filled out from reference TRBV29-1 and TRBJ1-2, the complete variable domain reads SAVISQKPSRDICQRGTSLTIQCQVDSQVTMMFWYRQQPGQSLTLIATANQGSEATYESGFVIDKFPISRPNLTFSTLTVSNMSPEDSSIYLCSVAGYTFGSGTRLTVV.

This clone has more than one count but fewer than ten. The rearrangement links TRBV6-5 to TRBJ1-1; possibly TRBD1 for D (6 bases). Trimming shortened V by 6 bases and J by 0 bases, and 8 bases separated the two germline ends. The germline gives CDR1 MNHEY, CDR2 SVGAGI. This CDR3 spans 13 amino acids. CDR3 nucleotides: TGTGCCAGCAGCCAGGGGATGAACACTGAAGCTTTCTTT. It translates to CASSQGMNTEAFF.

In the case of this clone: At one end the junction does not follow the germline gene, possibly because of a read error. The chain carries TRBV2 and TRBJ1-2, with D possibly matching TRBD1 (5 bases). From germline, CDR1 is SNHLY and CDR2 FYNNEI. The CDR3 totals 18 residues. The CDR3 is CASSISRIGGNPNHGYTF. The CDR3 DNA reads TGTGCCAGCAGTATTTCCCGAATCGGGGGAAACCCTAACCATGGCTACACCTTC.

The rearrangement joins TRBV7-8 to TRBJ2-7, with D perhaps TRBD1 (7 bases). The CDR3 contains 17 residues. Germline loops: CDR1 SGHVS, CDR2 FQNEAQ. The V end was cut by 1 base, the J end by 0 bases, with 16 bases between. The CDR3 DNA follows: TGTGCCAGCAGCTTAGGGAGGGGGACAGCGGACTCCTACGAGCAGTACTTC. Its protein is CASSLGRGTADSYEQYF.